The 25 T cell receptor beta chains below were found in one sample sequenced in a study of blood T cell repertoires in COVID-19. Clones were read by immunoSEQ multiplex PCR, and TCRdb kept only the in-frame ones, dropping some. The repertoire holds about 220,000 clones, with approximately 83% as singletons. The sample comprised PBMCs or T cells enriched from blood (not recorded which). These receptors all stem from a woman aged 35 to 49 with acute COVID-19.

The V call is TRBV9, the J call TRBJ2-2; TRBD2 matches 14 bases. CDR3 length: 18 residues. The J segment lost 0 bases and the V segment lost 4 bases, leaving 5 bases of the junction unmatched. The germline gives CDR1 SGDLS, CDR2 YYNGEE. The CDR3 reads CASSSGLAGASNTGELFF. The CDR3 nucleotides are TGTGCCAGCAGCTCGGGACTAGCGGGGGCCTCGAACACCGGGGAGCTGTTTTTT.

DNA for the CDR3: TGTGCCAGCAGAAACGGGAGACTGAACACTGAAGCTTTCTTT. Translated, it gives CASRNGRLNTEAFF. The chain links TRBV6-5 to TRBJ1-1; D is unclear. CDR3 size: 14 residues. The V gene lost 6 bases and the J gene lost 0 bases, with 11 bases spanning the gap. Per germline, CDR1 MNHEY and CDR2 SVGAGI.

The chain links TRBV29-1 to TRBJ1-2; D gene uncertain. The CDR3 extends over 14 amino acids. The germline V gene has CDR1 SQVTM and CDR2 ANQGSEA. V was cut by 1 base and J by 3 bases, with 12 bases left in between. Written as DNA, the CDR3 is TGCAGCGTTGAAGGCCGAGGGAGGGACTATGGCTACACCTTC. It codes for CSVEGRGRDYGYTF.

The J gene is TRBJ1-3, the V gene TRBV20-1; TRBD1 matches at 8 bases. V lost 3 bases to trimming and J lost 4 bases; unmatched junction nucleotides: 8. The CDR3 loop spans 15 amino acids. In germline, CDR1 is DFQATT, CDR2 SNEGSKA (reference sequence). CDR3 protein: CSASQGAAGGNTIYF. The CDR3 nucleotides are TGCAGTGCTAGTCAGGGGGCGGCAGGGGGAAACACCATATATTTT.

This chain joins TRBV27 and TRBJ1-2; weak D call: TRBD1 (6 bases). Germline CDR1 is MNHEY and CDR2 is SMNVEV (reference sequence). This CDR3 has 12 residues. V was shortened by 3 bases and J by 8 bases, with 10 bases between the two germline ends. CDR3 coding DNA: TGTGCCAGCAGTTTCCCGGGGGGCGGCTACACCTTC. Its protein is CASSFPGGGYTF.

This chain connects TRBV27 to TRBJ1-2; D unresolved. V shed 4 bases and J shed 2 bases, with 11 bases lying between them. The length of the CDR3 is 14 residues. Germline CDR1 MNHEY, CDR2 SMNVEV (reference sequence). CDR3 sequence reads: CASSSWRANYGYTF. CDR3 nucleotides: TGTGCCAGCAGTTCCTGGCGGGCAAACTATGGCTACACCTTC.

V is TRBV7-2 and J is TRBJ2-2; perhaps TRBD1 as D (5 bases). Per germline, CDR1 SGHTA and CDR2 FQGNSA. V shed 5 bases and J shed 0 bases, with 16 bases lying between them. This CDR3 has 17 residues. The DNA of the CDR3 is TGTGCCAGCAGCGTACAGACAGCGATCGCGAACACCGGGGAGCTGTTTTTT. Translating gives CASSVQTAIANTGELFF.

The chain carries TRBV2 and TRBJ2-5; a possible D gene is TRBD2 (6 bases). This CDR3 spans 15 amino acids. Germline V CDR1 and CDR2: SNHLY, FYNNEI. The V and J ends lost 3 bases and 5 bases respectively, with 16 bases between them. DNA for the CDR3: TGTGCCAGCAGTGACTCTAGCGCGGACTGGGAGACCCAGTACTTC. This sequence encodes CASSDSSADWETQYF.

A single count supports this clone. The J gene is TRBJ2-7, the V gene TRBV14; TRBD1 might be the D (5 bases). Trimming took off 3 bases at V and 2 bases at J, with 11 bases between the two ends. CDR3 length: 14 residues. Per germline, CDR1 SGHDN and CDR2 FVKESK. CDR3: CASSQLGATYEQYF. The CDR3 region has the DNA TGTGCCAGCAGCCAGTTAGGGGCCACCTACGAGCAGTACTTC.

The CDR3: CASTQGDRSSTEAFF. DNA for the CDR3: TGTGCCAGCACCCAGGGGGACAGATCGAGCACTGAAGCTTTCTTT. The J gene is TRBJ1-1, the V gene TRBV11-2; 7 nucleotides line up with TRBD1. The V segment lost 7 bases and the J segment 4 bases; nucleotides outside the gene matches: 12. The CDR3 has 15 residues. The germline gives CDR1 SGHAT, CDR2 FQNNGV.

The genes are TRBV10-3 and TRBJ2-1; D call uncertain. Germline CDR1 is ENHRY and CDR2 is SYGVKD. Deletions cut 10 bases from V and 8 bases from J, with 12 bases between. CDR3 length: 11 amino acids. CDR3 bases: TGTGCCACCCGTCTTACGGATGAGCAGTTCTTC. Residues: CATRLTDEQFF.

The chain carries TRBV19 and TRBJ1-1, with TRBD1 matching over 7 bases. Germline CDR1 is LNHDA and CDR2 is SQIVND (reference sequence). This CDR3 is built from 18 residues. Trimming at V came to 3 bases and at J to 1 base, leaving 14 bases not matched to a gene. Here the CDR3 DNA reads TGTGCCAGTAGTATCCGAGCCAACAGGGGCCTTGGGAACACTGAAGCTTTCTTT. Its protein is CASSIRANRGLGNTEAFF.

CDR3 region: CASRGQGASYGYTF. CDR3 in DNA: TGTGCCAGCAGGGGACAGGGGGCTTCCTATGGCTACACCTTC. The chain recombines TRBV5-4 with TRBJ1-2; 12 nucleotides align to TRBD1. The CDR3 is made up of 14 amino acids. Unmatched junction bases numbered 3, after V lost 5 bases and J lost 4 bases. Germline values: CDR1 SGHNT, CDR2 YYREEE (reference sequence).

The rearrangement uses TRBV7-8 and TRBJ2-1; unclear D gene. CDR1 is SGHVS and CDR2 is FQNEAQ in the germline V gene. V was cut by 5 bases and J by 0 bases, with 5 bases left in between. The CDR3 consists of 13 residues. CDR3 in amino acids: CASSRSSYNEQFF. The CDR3 nucleotides read TGTGCCAGCAGCCGTAGCTCCTACAATGAGCAGTTCTTC.

The rearrangement links TRBV19 to TRBJ1-2; D is perhaps TRBD1 (5 bases). Germline V lookup: CDR1 LNHDA, CDR2 SQIVND (reference sequence). The CDR3 spans 14 residues. Trimming pared 5 bases from V and 3 bases from J, leaving 13 bases between. The CDR3 DNA sequence: TGTGCCAGTAGTGTCACAGGCGAATACTATGGCTACACCTTC. This encodes CASSVTGEYYGYTF.

The chain links TRBV7-8 to TRBJ2-7, with TRBD2 matching 7 bases. V shed 6 bases, J shed 2 bases, and the junction held 13 bases outside the gene matches. CDR1 and CDR2 (germline): SGHVS, FQNEAQ. This CDR3 region has 16 residues. CDR3 residues: CASRFGFAGETYEQYF. For the CDR3, the DNA is TGTGCCAGCAGGTTCGGTTTTGCGGGGGAGACCTACGAGCAGTACTTC.

The rearrangement links TRBV11-2 to TRBJ1-2; D is unclear. The CDR3 spans 11 residues. CDR1 SGHAT and CDR2 FQNNGV come from the germline V gene. Trimming took off 7 bases at V and 0 bases at J, with 3 bases between the two ends. CDR3 in DNA: TGTGCCAGCACAGCTAACTATGGCTACACCTTC. It yields the protein CASTANYGYTF.

The chain carries TRBV27 and TRBJ2-3; D might be TRBD1 (6 bases). The CDR3 sequence is 15 residues long. Germline CDR1 reads MNHEY; CDR2 reads SMNVEV (reference sequence). Trimming stripped 5 bases from V and 2 bases from J, with 14 bases between. The CDR3 DNA reads as TGTGCCAGCAGTCTGGGGAACAGGGCCACAGATACGCAGTATTTT. It yields the protein CASSLGNRATDTQYF.

The chain couples TRBV27 to TRBJ1-1; tentatively, D is TRBD1 (5 bases). The CDR3 is 22 residues long. Germline loops: CDR1 MNHEY, CDR2 SMNVEV (reference sequence). V was cut by 4 bases and J by 6 bases, with 39 bases left in between. CDR3 bases: TGTGCCAGCAGTTCCCCCCCCCGGTTTCCGACCCCAAGTGGACGGGGGAGGGCTGAAGCTTTCTTT. Its translation: CASSSPPRFPTPSGRGRAEAFF.

The CDR3 DNA is TGCAGCGTTGAAGAAGGGGACACTGAAGCTTTCTTT. Translating it yields CSVEEGDTEAFF. This chain uses TRBV29-1 with TRBJ1-1; D possibly corresponds to TRBD1 (5 bases). This CDR3 contains 12 residues. Trimming pared 0 bases from V and 3 bases from J, leaving 5 bases between. Germline V gene data show CDR1 as SQVTM and CDR2 as ANQGSEA.

This clone was counted once. V and J are TRBV5-4 and TRBJ1-5; tentative D call: TRBD1 (6 bases). The germline V gene encodes CDR1 SGHNT and CDR2 YYREEE (reference sequence). The V and J ends lost 4 bases and 1 base respectively, with 9 bases between them. The CDR3 runs 14 residues. CDR3 nucleotides: TGTGCCAGCAGCCAGAGGGGGAGCAATCAGCCCCAGCATTTT. It translates to CASSQRGSNQPQHF.

This rearrangement joins TRBV9 to TRBJ2-5; 9 bases fit TRBD1. CDR3 length: 17 residues. V was pared by 0 bases and J by 5 bases, with 11 bases of the junction left unmatched. The V gene's germline CDR1 is SGDLS and CDR2 YYNGEE. The DNA of the CDR3 is TGTGCCAGCAGCGTAGCTCCCGGACAGGGGAAGATGGAGACCCAGTACTTC. The encoded protein is CASSVAPGQGKMETQYF.

There are a few counts of this clone. This chain uses TRBV9 with TRBJ2-3; D might be TRBD2 (6 bases). The CDR3 is 15 residues long. Trimming shortened V by 0 bases and J by 0 bases, and 8 bases separated the two germline ends. CDR1 is SGDLS, CDR2 YYNGEE, per germline. CDR3 bases: TGTGCCAGCAGCGTAGACGGGACTAGCACAGATACGCAGTATTTT. Translation gives CASSVDGTSTDTQYF.

The chain links TRBV18 to TRBJ2-2, with 7 bases that match TRBD1. Germline V lookup: CDR1 KGHSH, CDR2 LQKENI. V lost 3 bases to trimming and J lost 4 bases; unmatched junction nucleotides: 2. The CDR3 runs to 14 residues. CDR3 sequence (DNA): TGTGCCAGCTCACCTAGGACAGGCACCGGGGAGCTGTTTTTT. Translation gives CASSPRTGTGELFF.

The genes are TRBV6-6 and TRBJ2-5; tentative D call: TRBD1 (5 bases). Trimming pared 0 bases from V and 0 bases from J, leaving 5 bases between. The CDR3 has 14 amino acids. From germline, CDR1 is MNHNY and CDR2 SVGAGI (reference sequence). The CDR3 here is CASSYSGDQETQYF. The CDR3, as DNA: TGTGCCAGCAGTTACTCAGGGGACCAAGAGACCCAGTACTTC.